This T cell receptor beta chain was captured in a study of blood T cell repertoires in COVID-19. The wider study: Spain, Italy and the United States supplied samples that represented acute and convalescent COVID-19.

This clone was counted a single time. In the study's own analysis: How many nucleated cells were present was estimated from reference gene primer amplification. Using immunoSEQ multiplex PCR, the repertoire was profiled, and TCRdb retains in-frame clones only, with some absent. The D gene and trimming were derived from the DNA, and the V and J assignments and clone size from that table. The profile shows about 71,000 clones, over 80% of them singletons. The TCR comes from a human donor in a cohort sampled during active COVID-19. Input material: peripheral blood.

The CDR3 here is CASSYRQGQGAGHEQYF. In nucleotides, the CDR3 is TGTGCCAGCAGTTACCGGCAGGGACAGGGGGCTGGACACGAGCAGTACTTC. The chain recombines TRBV6-2 or TRBV6-3 with TRBJ2-7; 12 bases align to TRBD1. The J segment lost 5 bases and the V segment lost 2 bases, leaving 10 bases of the junction unmatched. CDR1 and CDR2 from the germline V gene are MNHEY and SVGEGT. The CDR3 has 17 amino acids.